This T cell receptor beta chain derives from a study of read filtering for tumor transcriptome and immune sequencing. Study details: 8 or 9 patients were R-ISS I, approximately 15 were R-ISS II, six or seven were R-ISS III. After DNase treatment, RNA was made into whole-transcriptome libraries. Study-level results: IR-seq and RNA-seq agreed better without single-read clonotypes.

Sampling of bone marrow took place during active disease in every patient. Details on this clonotype: Its antigen is not identified.

From 300 to 450 ng of RNA, a library with molecular barcoded alpha/delta and beta/gamma adaptors was made. TCRdb itself ran the reads through MiXCR, one entry per CDR3 protein. The data contain roughly 41,000 distinct CDR3 sequences, 12% to 15% of them singletons. J gave up 5 bases and V 4 bases, and 13 bases lay outside the gene matches. Germline CDR1 is DFQATT and CDR2 is SNEGSKA (reference sequence). The CDR3 is 15 residues long. This clonotype was sampled from a donor at least 40 years old with multiple myeloma. The sample consisted of a population of CD138-negative cells sorted from bone marrow. The chain links TRBV20-1 to TRBJ2-7; 8 nucleotides align to TRBD1. CDR3 nucleotides: TGCAGTGCTATCTATATGACAGGGGTGAGGGACGAGCAGTACTTC. This sequence encodes CSAIYMTGVRDEQYF.